Below are 19 T cell receptor beta chains sequenced from a single sample in a study of control samples from healthy donors and cancer patients. Generated by immunoSEQ multiplex PCR, the TCRdb table keeps only in-frame clones and is missing some. The repertoire holds about 180,000 clones, with around 90% as singletons. The sample comprised blood. These receptors were collected from a woman between 45 and 65 years old in good health.

The chain employs TRBV27 and TRBJ1-1; D gene unclear. CDR3 length: 13 residues. Germline V CDR1 and CDR2: MNHEY, SMNVEV (reference sequence). V was shortened by 2 bases and J by 2 bases, with 6 bases between the two germline ends. CDR3 protein: CASSLTANTEAFF. In nucleotides, the CDR3 is TGTGCCAGCAGTTTAACGGCAAACACTGAAGCTTTCTTT.

The J gene is TRBJ1-1, the V gene TRBV3-1 (or the pseudogene TRBV3-2); TRBD1 agrees at 10 bases. Per the germline V gene, CDR1 is LGHDT and CDR2 is YNNKEL (reference sequence). V dropped 6 bases and J dropped 4; count of bases not matched to a gene: 8. The CDR3 spans 15 residues. The CDR3 loop is CASRTDRGLVTEAFF. The CDR3 DNA reads as TGTGCCAGCAGAACCGACAGGGGGCTGGTCACTGAAGCTTTCTTT.

The J gene is TRBJ2-7, the V gene TRBV3-1 (or the pseudogene TRBV3-2); tentative D call: TRBD1 (6 bases). The germline V and J ends were trimmed by 9 bases and 2 bases, with 17 bases remaining between them. Germline V gives CDR1 LGHDT, CDR2 YNNKEL (reference sequence). The CDR3 consists of 14 residues. In DNA form, the CDR3 reads TGTGCCAGTGGACAGATCCCCTCCACCTACGAGCAGTACTTC. Its protein product is CASGQIPSTYEQYF.

The chain joins TRBV5-1 to TRBJ2-4; 8 nucleotides line up with TRBD1. J lost 9 bases, V lost 3 bases, and 8 bases had no gene match. Germline V gene data show CDR1 as SGHRS and CDR2 as YFSETQ. The CDR3 contains 14 residues. As DNA, the CDR3 is TGCGCCAGCAGCTGGGGACAGGAAGATGCCATTCAGTACTTC. This sequence encodes CASSWGQEDAIQYF. Complete variable domain (other parts from reference TRBV5-1 and TRBJ2-4): KAGVTQTPRYLIKTRGQQVTLSCSPISGHRSVSWYQQTPGQGLQFLFEYFSETQRNKGNFPGRFSGRQFSNSRSEMNVSTLELGDSALYLCASSWGQEDAIQYFGAGTRLSVL.

The chain recombines TRBV6-1 with TRBJ1-1; D gene uncertain. Trimming removed 0 bases from V and 1 base from J, with 12 bases in between. Per germline, CDR1 MNHNS and CDR2 SASEGT. This CDR3 region has 16 residues. DNA of the CDR3: TGTGCCAGCAGTGAAGCTTCGGGATGGAGGAACACTGAAGCTTTCTTT. Translation gives CASSEASGWRNTEAFF.

The chain couples TRBV11-1 to TRBJ2-1; TRBD2 is a possible D gene (6 bases). V lost 6 bases to trimming and J lost 9 bases, with 15 bases between them. The germline CDR1 and CDR2 sequences are SGHAT and FQDESV (reference sequence). This CDR3 is 13 amino acids long. As DNA, the CDR3 is TGTGCCAGCAGTCGGGACCTCGGGGGTGAGCAGTTCTTC. Translated: CASSRDLGGEQFF.

The genes are TRBV7-6 and TRBJ1-4; 9 bases match TRBD1. CDR3 length equals 14 residues. The ends lost 1 base at V and 7 bases at J; junction bases unmatched: 1. CDR1 and CDR2 (germline): SGHVS, FNYEAQ. The CDR3 here is CASSLDRGLEKLFF. The CDR3 region has the DNA TGTGCCAGCAGCTTAGACAGGGGGCTTGAAAAACTGTTTTTT.

The chain joins TRBV11-2 to TRBJ2-7; the D is unclear. Trimming left V 5 bases short and J 2 bases short, with 10 bases between. This CDR3 comprises 13 residues. Per germline, CDR1 SGHAT and CDR2 FQNNGV. Here the CDR3 reads CASSAVRPYEQYF. The DNA of the CDR3 is TGTGCCAGCAGCGCTGTCAGGCCCTACGAGCAGTACTTC.

The chain has TRBV6-5 and TRBJ1-4; possibly TRBD1 for D (5 bases). In germline, CDR1 is MNHEY, CDR2 SVGAGI. The ends were cut back, 8 bases at V and 6 bases at J, with 16 bases in the middle. The CDR3 is made up of 14 amino acids. CDR3 region: CASSPWGLDEKLFF. CDR3 in DNA: TGTGCCAGCTCACCTTGGGGGTTGGATGAAAAACTGTTTTTT.

The chain recombines TRBV6-5 with TRBJ1-2, with TRBD1 identical over 10 bases. This CDR3 has 15 residues. The junction had 6 bases not matched to a gene; V was cut back by 6 bases and J by 2 bases. CDR1 MNHEY and CDR2 SVGAGI come from the germline V gene. The CDR3 DNA reads as TGTGCCAGCAGGTCCTCGGGACAGGGGAACTATGGCTACACCTTC. Its protein product is CASRSSGQGNYGYTF.

This clone has a single count. The chain has TRBV6-5 and TRBJ2-7; TRBD1 might be the D (6 bases). CDR3 length: 12 amino acids. From germline, CDR1 is MNHEY and CDR2 SVGAGI. Trimming removed 6 bases at V and 6 bases at J, with 12 bases between. The CDR3 region is CASRTRGGEQYF. CDR3 DNA sequence: TGTGCCAGCAGGACCAGGGGTGGCGAGCAGTACTTC.

The chain employs TRBV5-4 and TRBJ2-5; D gene ambiguous. Deletions cut 1 base from V and 6 bases from J, with 10 bases between. The CDR3 loop spans 13 amino acids. Germline CDR1 SGHNT, CDR2 YYREEE (reference sequence). The CDR3: CASSLPSAKTQYF. The CDR3, as DNA: TGTGCCAGCAGCTTGCCCAGCGCAAAGACCCAGTACTTC.

The chain links TRBV6-5 to TRBJ2-7; 9 nucleotides agree with TRBD1. The CDR3 loop spans 14 amino acids. Losses at the gene ends were 5 bases for V and 3 bases for J; bases not matched to a gene: 5. Germline CDR1 is MNHEY and CDR2 is SVGAGI. CDR3 region: CASSRTGVFYEQYF. DNA for the CDR3: TGTGCCAGCAGTCGGACAGGGGTATTCTACGAGCAGTACTTC.

V usage is TRBV9 and J usage is TRBJ2-3, with 10 bases identical to TRBD1. CDR1 SGDLS and CDR2 YYNGEE come from the germline V gene. This CDR3 has 14 amino acids. V lost 4 bases, J lost 4 bases, and 3 bases stayed unmatched. The chain's CDR3 is CASSWGQGSDTQYF. The CDR3 DNA reads TGTGCCAGCAGCTGGGGACAGGGGTCAGATACGCAGTATTTT.

This chain connects TRBV24-1 to TRBJ2-7; the D is unclear. The germline V gene has CDR1 KGHDR and CDR2 SFDVKD. The CDR3 spans 14 residues. Trimming shortened V by 3 bases and J by 2 bases, and 10 bases separated the two germline ends. The CDR3 is CATSDPTRTYEQYF. The CDR3 bases are TGTGCCACCAGTGATCCGACACGTACCTACGAGCAGTACTTC.

The rearrangement links TRBV30 to TRBJ1-1; D perhaps matches TRBD1 (5 bases). Looked up from germline, CDR1 is GTSNPN and CDR2 is SVGIG (reference sequence). Trimming stripped 4 bases from V and 0 bases from J, with 12 bases between. The CDR3 runs to 14 residues. The CDR3 DNA sequence: TGTGCCTGGATGTTCGACAGCCTGAACACTGAAGCTTTCTTT. It yields the protein CAWMFDSLNTEAFF.

This clone showed up just once. Other DNA sequences of this sample code for an identical CDR3. V usage is TRBV6-5 and J usage is TRBJ1-3; D is unclear. Germline lookup yields CDR1 MNHEY and CDR2 SVGAGI. Trimming left V 2 bases short and J 2 bases short, with 13 bases between. This CDR3 contains 16 residues. The CDR3 loop reads CASSYGEGAAGNTIYF. As DNA, the CDR3 is TGTGCCAGCAGTTACGGGGAGGGAGCCGCTGGAAACACCATATATTTT.

Comment on this clone: The junction shows a germline mismatch at one end, possibly a read error. The V and J genes are TRBV3-1 (or the pseudogene TRBV3-2) and TRBJ1-3, with D unresolved. The length of the CDR3 is 16 residues. The germline gives CDR1 LGHDT, CDR2 YNNKEL (reference sequence). This CDR3 reads CASSQGAGFSGNIIYF. CDR3 bases: TGTGCCAGCAGCCAAGGAGCGGGATTCTCTGGAAACATCATATATTTT.

The rearrangement links TRBV15 to TRBJ2-7; D is possibly TRBD1 (6 bases). Germline V lookup: CDR1 LNHNV, CDR2 YYDKDF (reference sequence). V lost 2 bases and J 4 bases, leaving 15 bases between the germline ends. This CDR3 has 15 residues. The CDR3 protein is CATSRHHSGAYEQYF. CDR3 bases: TGTGCCACCAGCAGACATCACTCAGGGGCGTACGAGCAGTACTTC.